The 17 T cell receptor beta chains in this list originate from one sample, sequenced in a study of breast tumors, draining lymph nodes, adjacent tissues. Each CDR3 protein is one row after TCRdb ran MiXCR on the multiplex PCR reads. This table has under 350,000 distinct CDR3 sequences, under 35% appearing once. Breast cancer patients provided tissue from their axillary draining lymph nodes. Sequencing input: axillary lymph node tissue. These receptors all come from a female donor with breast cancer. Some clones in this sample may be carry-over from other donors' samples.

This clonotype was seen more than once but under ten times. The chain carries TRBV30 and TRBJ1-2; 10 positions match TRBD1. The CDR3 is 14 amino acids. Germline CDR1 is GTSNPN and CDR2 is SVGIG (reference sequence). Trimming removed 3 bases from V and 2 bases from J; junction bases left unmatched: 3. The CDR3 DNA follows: TGTGCCTGGAGGGACAGGGGGGGAAACTATGGCTACACCTTC. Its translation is CAWRDRGGNYGYTF.

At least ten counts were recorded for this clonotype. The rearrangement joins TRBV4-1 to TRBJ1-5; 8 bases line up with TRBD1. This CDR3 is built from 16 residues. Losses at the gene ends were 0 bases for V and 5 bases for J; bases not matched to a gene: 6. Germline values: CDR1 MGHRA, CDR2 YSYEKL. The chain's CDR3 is CASSQEVTGVHQPQHF. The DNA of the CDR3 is TGCGCCAGCAGCCAAGAAGTGACAGGGGTCCATCAGCCCCAGCATTTT.

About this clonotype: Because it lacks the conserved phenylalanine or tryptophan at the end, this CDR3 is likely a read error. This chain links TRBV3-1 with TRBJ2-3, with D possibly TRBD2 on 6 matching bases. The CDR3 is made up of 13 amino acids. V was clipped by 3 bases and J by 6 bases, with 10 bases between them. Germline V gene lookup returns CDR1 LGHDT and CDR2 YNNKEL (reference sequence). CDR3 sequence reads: CASSHIAADTQYL. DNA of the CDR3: TGTGCCAGCAGCCACATAGCGGCCGATACGCAGTATCTT.

CDR3 DNA: TGCAGTGCTAGCGGCAGAGCCTCTGGGGCCAACGTCCTGACTTTC. Translating gives CSASGRASGANVLTF. The rearrangement links TRBV20-1 to TRBJ2-6; no clear D. The germline V gene encodes CDR1 DFQATT and CDR2 SNEGSKA (reference sequence). Trimming pared 3 bases from V and 0 bases from J, leaving 9 bases between. The CDR3 has 15 amino acids.

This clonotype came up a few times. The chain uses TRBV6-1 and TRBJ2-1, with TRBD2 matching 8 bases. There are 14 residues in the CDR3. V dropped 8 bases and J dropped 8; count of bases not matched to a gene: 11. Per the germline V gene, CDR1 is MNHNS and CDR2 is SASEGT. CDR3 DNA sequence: TGTGCCAGCCGGGGGAGCGGGAGTTTGCATGAGCAGTTCTTC. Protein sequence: CASRGSGSLHEQFF.

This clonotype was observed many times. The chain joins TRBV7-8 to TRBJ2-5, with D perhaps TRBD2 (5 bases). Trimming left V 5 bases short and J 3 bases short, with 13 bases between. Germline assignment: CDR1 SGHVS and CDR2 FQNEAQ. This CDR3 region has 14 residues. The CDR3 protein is CASSPNGGKETQYF. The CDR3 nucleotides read TGTGCCAGCAGCCCTAATGGAGGCAAAGAGACCCAGTACTTC.

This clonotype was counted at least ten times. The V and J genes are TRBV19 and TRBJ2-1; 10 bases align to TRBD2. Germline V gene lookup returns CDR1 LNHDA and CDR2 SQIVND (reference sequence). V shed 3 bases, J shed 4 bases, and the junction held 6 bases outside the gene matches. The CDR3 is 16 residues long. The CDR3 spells CASSIGWTSGYNEQFF. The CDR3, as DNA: TGTGCCAGTAGTATCGGTTGGACTAGCGGTTACAATGAGCAGTTCTTC.

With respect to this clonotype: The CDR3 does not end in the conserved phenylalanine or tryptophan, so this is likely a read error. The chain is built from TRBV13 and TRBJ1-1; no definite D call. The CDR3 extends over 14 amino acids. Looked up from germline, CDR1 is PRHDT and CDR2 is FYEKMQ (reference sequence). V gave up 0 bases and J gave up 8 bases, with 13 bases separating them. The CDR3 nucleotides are TGTGCCAGCAGCTTAGGTAACCCCCGGCTGGAAGCTTTCTCT. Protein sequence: CASSLGNPRLEAFS.

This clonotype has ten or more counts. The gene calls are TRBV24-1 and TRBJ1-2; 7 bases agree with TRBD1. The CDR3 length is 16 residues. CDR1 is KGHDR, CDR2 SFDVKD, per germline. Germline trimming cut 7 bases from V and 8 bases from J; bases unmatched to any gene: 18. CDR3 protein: CATSGGTEPQGGGYTF. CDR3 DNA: TGTGCCACCAGCGGCGGGACAGAACCTCAGGGTGGAGGCTACACCTTC.

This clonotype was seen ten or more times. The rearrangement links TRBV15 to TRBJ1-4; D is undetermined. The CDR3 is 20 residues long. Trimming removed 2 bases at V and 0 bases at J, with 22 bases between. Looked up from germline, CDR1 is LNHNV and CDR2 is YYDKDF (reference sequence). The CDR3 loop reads CATSRYPFGRRTSTNEKLFF. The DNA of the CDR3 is TGTGCCACCAGCAGATACCCTTTTGGGAGGCGAACCTCAACTAATGAAAAACTGTTTTTT.

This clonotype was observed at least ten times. The CDR3 here is CASRGTSATQYF. In nucleotides, the CDR3 is TGTGCCAGCAGGGGGACTAGCGCAACGCAGTATTTT. The chain combines TRBV6-5 with TRBJ2-3; 10 bases align to TRBD2. Trimming at V came to 6 bases and at J to 9 bases, leaving 3 bases not matched to a gene. The CDR3 is 12 residues long. Per the germline V gene, CDR1 is MNHEY and CDR2 is SVGAGI.

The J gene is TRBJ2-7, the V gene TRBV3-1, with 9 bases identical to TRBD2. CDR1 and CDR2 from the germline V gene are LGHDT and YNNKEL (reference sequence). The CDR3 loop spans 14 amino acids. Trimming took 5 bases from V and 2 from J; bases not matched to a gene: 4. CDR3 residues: CASSSSGTTYEQYF. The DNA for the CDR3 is TGTGCCAGCAGCTCTAGCGGGACTACCTACGAGCAGTACTTC.

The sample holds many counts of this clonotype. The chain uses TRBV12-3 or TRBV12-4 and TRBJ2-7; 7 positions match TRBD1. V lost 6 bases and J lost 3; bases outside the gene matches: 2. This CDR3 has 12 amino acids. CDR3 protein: CASSRQGYEQYF. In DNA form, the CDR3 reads TGTGCCAGCAGCCGACAGGGCTACGAGCAGTACTTC.

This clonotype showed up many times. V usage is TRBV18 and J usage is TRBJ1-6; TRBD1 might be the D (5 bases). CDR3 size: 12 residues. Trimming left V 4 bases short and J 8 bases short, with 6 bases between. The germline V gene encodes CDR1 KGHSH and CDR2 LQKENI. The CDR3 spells CASSRRDSPLHF. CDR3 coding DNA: TGTGCCAGCTCACGCAGGGATTCACCCCTCCACTTT. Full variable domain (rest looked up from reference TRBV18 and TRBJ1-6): NAGVMQNPRHLVRRRGQEARLRCSPMKGHSHVYWYRQLPEEGLKFMVYLQKENIIDESGMPKERFSAEFPKEGPSILRIQQVVRGDSAAYFCASSRRDSPLHFGNGTRLTVT.

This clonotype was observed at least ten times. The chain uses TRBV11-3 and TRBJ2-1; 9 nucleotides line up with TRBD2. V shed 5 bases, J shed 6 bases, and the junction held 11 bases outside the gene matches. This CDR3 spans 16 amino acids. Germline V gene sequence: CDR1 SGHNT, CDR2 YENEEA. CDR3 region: CASSPGLAFGSNEQFF. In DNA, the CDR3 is TGTGCCAGCAGCCCGGGACTAGCCTTCGGTAGCAATGAGCAGTTCTTC.

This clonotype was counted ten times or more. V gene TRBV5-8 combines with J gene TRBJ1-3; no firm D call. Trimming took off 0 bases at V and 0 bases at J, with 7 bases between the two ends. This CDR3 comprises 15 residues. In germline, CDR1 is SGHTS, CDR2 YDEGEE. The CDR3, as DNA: TGTGCCAGCAGCTTGGGCGGGCTCTCTGGAAACACCATATATTTT. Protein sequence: CASSLGGLSGNTIYF.

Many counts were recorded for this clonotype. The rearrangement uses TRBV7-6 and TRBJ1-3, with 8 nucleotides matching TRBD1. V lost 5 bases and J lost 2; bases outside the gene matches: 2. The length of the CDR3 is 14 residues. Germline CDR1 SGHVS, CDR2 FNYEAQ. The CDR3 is CASSVTGAGNTIYF. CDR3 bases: TGTGCCAGCAGCGTGACAGGGGCTGGAAACACCATATATTTT.